This entry features one T cell receptor beta chain sequence. The data are from a study of T cell responses to AZD1222 COVID-19 vaccine. Measured with immunoSEQ multiplex PCR; TCRdb has only the in-frame clones, and not every one. The table lists approximately 81,000 clones, around 82% of them singletons, with under 1.5% in the top ten. Trimming stripped 6 bases from V and 9 bases from J, with 18 bases between. Germline V CDR1 and CDR2: MNHEY, SVGAGI. There are 14 residues in the CDR3. This chain uses TRBV6-5 with TRBJ1-5; D is unclear. This TCR derives from an adult who received the AZD1222 COVID-19 vaccine. The source was peripheral blood, collected 28 days after the second AZD1222 dose. CDR3 residues: CASRDGRGIGPQHF. In DNA form, the CDR3 reads TGTGCCAGCAGGGACGGACGGGGAATAGGGCCCCAGCATTTT.